This T cell receptor (beta chain) was sequenced for a study of spatial heterogeneity in lung cancer (dated 2019 in TCRdb). Regarding the research as a whole: Beta-chain transcripts were consistently detected in greater numbers than alpha-chain transcripts, which likely reflected higher beta-chain transcript abundance. At surgery, both alpha and beta chains were TCR-sequenced in fewer than 250 tumor regions, fewer than 65 matched nontumor lung samples and 50 to 60 PBMC samples. In non-small cell lung cancer, the study made a quantitative comparison of TCR alpha and beta repertoires among multiple tumor regions, matched nontumor lung and blood. Nonsynonymous mutation counts, determined by whole-exome sequencing of tumor tissue, were related to features of the TCR repertoire. In the raw uncorrected reads, each unique combination of TCR and UMI appeared on average more than ten times.

Read against the paper, the sample's time point label means: sample taken at primary tumor resection. TCR sequencing used whole RNA extracted from tumor and nontumor lung tissue, or from cryopreserved PBMC samples, without cell sorting. Samples were obtained from 70 to 85 patients with early-stage, untreated non-small cell lung cancer from the lung TRACERx cohort. Only patients for whom sufficient RNA was available from at least two tumor regions were selected for TCR sequencing. Trimming takes 5 bases off V and 9 bases off J; junction bases not matched to a gene: 7. The CDR3 spans 14 residues, from the cysteine through the phenylalanine. Only the CDR3 portion is preserved as DNA: 42 bases, with reading frame beginning at the first base. The germline V gene (reference sequence) provides CDR1 MNHEY and CDR2 SMNVEV. Libraries were built with 5' RACE. The listed sequencing device is NextSeq 500. In the TCR library protocol, a unique molecular identifier was attached to each TCR cDNA molecule so that PCR and sequencing errors could be corrected. The study's own analysis went as follows. Decombinator tools were used for TCR identification, UMI-based error correction and CDR3 extraction. TCRs above a frequency of 2 per 1,000, corresponding to the top 1% of the tumor frequency distribution, were defined as expanded. Rényi diversity was computed with the R vegan package after subsampling each repertoire 100 times to 5,000 TCRs. CDR3 similarity networks were built from amino acid triplet string-kernel similarity, with CDR3s being connected when pairwise similarity was above 0.82. TCRdb reprocessed the public reads (quality trimming at Q25 with fastp, clone calling with MiXCR) and kept in-frame beta chains. Entries are consolidated by CDR3 protein sequence, retaining the most common genes and DNA. These V and J calls derive from TCRdb rather than the authors' analysis. This sample holds about 92,000 distinct CDR3 sequences; less than 15% were observed only once. The ten largest clonotypes hold 35% to 45% of the sample.

General conclusions and limits of the study: Confirming at a functional level the hypothesis that regional TCRs recognize regional mutations was considered to require additional single-cell paired TCR alpha and beta sequencing. Ubiquitous expanded tumor TCRs were found in blood more often at tumor resection than at routine follow-up.

This clonotype has at least ten counts. This clone's antigen is unknown. Per-base qualities were not stored, and no clone one base away is much larger. The specimen was PBMCs, collected at surgery. This receptor was identified in a male donor with early-stage non-small cell lung cancer. The chain is made from TRBV27 and TRBJ1-6, and 7 junctional nucleotides match TRBD1. The CDR3 reads as follows: CASSLIDRASPLHF. The nucleotide sequence is TGTGCCAGCAGTCTTATCGACAGGGCTTCACCCCTCCACTTT.